The 23 T cell receptor beta chains listed next were all sequenced from one sample in a study of radiotherapy plus CTLA-4 blockade in lung cancer. Sequencing used immunoSEQ multiplex PCR; TCRdb keeps in-frame clones, though not all of them. The data contain about 27,000 clones, 73% of them singletons. The sample here was peripheral blood, taken from a patient treated with radiotherapy plus ipilimumab. The receptors here all came from a human donor with non-small cell lung cancer who had stable disease on radiotherapy plus ipilimumab.

In DNA form, the CDR3 reads TGTGCCAGCAGGCATGGACAGACCTACGAGCAGTACTTC. This gives the protein CASRHGQTYEQYF. This chain links TRBV11-1 with TRBJ2-7, with D possibly TRBD1 on 6 matching bases. Germline V CDR1 and CDR2: SGHAT, FQDESV (reference sequence). V lost 6 bases and J lost 2, with 11 bases in between. This CDR3 comprises 13 residues.

The chain uses TRBV2 and TRBJ2-2; D is unresolved. With 4 bases removed from V and 1 base from J, the gap between germline ends came to 10 bases. The CDR3 is 15 residues long. CDR1 and CDR2 from the germline V gene are SNHLY and FYNNEI. This CDR3 is CASSARVWNTGELFF. The CDR3 DNA is TGTGCCAGCAGTGCAAGGGTTTGGAACACCGGGGAGCTGTTTTTT.

This clone was found a few times. The V call is TRBV6-6, the J call TRBJ2-3; TRBD2 might be the D (6 bases). Germline-derived CDR1 and CDR2 are MNHNY and SVGAGI (reference sequence). The V and J ends lost 9 bases and 5 bases respectively, with 15 bases between them. The CDR3 sequence is 13 residues long. The CDR3 bases are TGTGCCAGTAGAAGGCGGGAAGTAGATACGCAGTATTTT. This codes for CASRRREVDTQYF.

This chain connects TRBV6-1 to TRBJ1-1; D might be TRBD1 (5 bases). The germline V and J ends were trimmed by 11 bases and 0 bases, with 19 bases remaining between them. From germline, CDR1 is MNHNS and CDR2 SASEGT. The CDR3 consists of 15 residues. The CDR3 region has the DNA TGTGCCGTCGCTCCATACAGGCGCATGAACACTGAAGCTTTCTTT. Its protein product is CAVAPYRRMNTEAFF.

This clone was counted a few times. This sequence joins TRBV15 and TRBJ1-2; D might be TRBD1 (5 bases). Trimming pared 3 bases from V and 7 bases from J, leaving 18 bases between. The CDR3 length is 15 residues. CDR1 is LNHNV and CDR2 is YYDKDF in the germline V gene (reference sequence). The CDR3 loop is CATSRGGGGLPGYTF. The CDR3 nucleotides are TGTGCCACCAGCAGGGGTGGGGGGGGTCTCCCTGGCTACACCTTC.

This chain links TRBV4-2 with TRBJ2-1; 12 bases map to TRBD2. The CDR3 loop spans 16 amino acids. The V gene end was trimmed by 6 bases and the J gene end by 4 bases; junction bases not matched to a gene: 7. Germline-derived CDR1 and CDR2 are LGHNA and YNFKEQ. CDR3 nucleotides: TGTGCCAGCAGAGCCGGGACTAGCGGGCTTTACAATGAGCAGTTCTTC. The encoded protein is CASRAGTSGLYNEQFF.

CDR3 residues: CASSPLPTVYEQYF. Written as DNA, the CDR3 is TGTGCCAGCAGCCCACTACCGACAGTTTACGAGCAGTACTTC. The rearrangement uses TRBV6-5 and TRBJ2-7, with D possibly matching TRBD1 (5 bases). Germline V CDR1 and CDR2: MNHEY, SVGAGI. Trimming cost V 6 bases and J 4 bases, with 16 bases left between them. CDR3 length: 14 residues.

This chain connects TRBV5-1 to TRBJ2-1, with 11 positions matching TRBD1. Germline CDR1 is SGHRS and CDR2 is YFSETQ. The CDR3 is 14 amino acids. J lost 8 bases, V lost 3 bases, and 4 bases had no gene match. CDR3 loop: CASSSWTGGDEQFF. CDR3 sequence (DNA): TGCGCCAGCAGCTCGTGGACAGGGGGCGATGAGCAGTTCTTC.

The V call is TRBV7-2, the J call TRBJ2-1; 7 bases fit TRBD2. V was clipped by 4 bases and J by 7 bases; unmatched bases: 10. The length of the CDR3 is 15 residues. Germline V lookup: CDR1 SGHTA, CDR2 FQGNSA. CDR3 nucleotide sequence: TGTGCCAGCAGCTCCCTGGGACTAAGCGGGAATGAGCAGTTCTTC. This translates into CASSSLGLSGNEQFF.

The chain has TRBV5-6 and TRBJ2-1; TRBD2 agrees at 10 bases. Germline V CDR1 and CDR2: SGHDT, YYEEEE. The CDR3 has 16 residues. The junction had 5 bases not matched to a gene; V was cut back by 5 bases and J by 0 bases. CDR3: CASSFRTSGSYNEQFF. The CDR3 nucleotides are TGTGCCAGCAGTTTTAGGACTAGCGGCTCCTACAATGAGCAGTTCTTC.

The chain carries TRBV4-1 and TRBJ2-2; D gene unclear. Looked up from germline, CDR1 is MGHRA and CDR2 is YSYEKL. V was clipped by 3 bases and J by 4 bases, with 18 bases between them. CDR3 length: 17 amino acids. The CDR3 sequence is CASSQVITVGATGELFF. For the CDR3, the DNA is TGCGCCAGCAGCCAGGTCATCACGGTCGGCGCCACCGGGGAGCTGTTTTTT.

The table lists this clone with a few counts. The genes are TRBV19 and TRBJ1-5; D remains unclear. The CDR3 has 13 residues. CDR1 and CDR2 (germline): LNHDA, SQIVND (reference sequence). Trimming removed 1 base at V and 2 bases at J, with 3 bases between. The CDR3 sequence is CASSIGGNQPQHF. In DNA form, the CDR3 reads TGTGCCAGTAGTATAGGGGGCAATCAGCCCCAGCATTTT.

This chain uses TRBV2 with TRBJ1-5; the D is unclear. The germline gives CDR1 SNHLY, CDR2 FYNNEI. V was shortened by 2 bases and J by 0 bases, with 11 bases between the two germline ends. There are 16 residues in the CDR3. The CDR3 loop reads CASSENGGDSNQPQHF. The DNA of the CDR3 is TGTGCCAGCAGTGAAAATGGCGGGGATAGCAATCAGCCCCAGCATTTT.

V gene TRBV5-4 combines with J gene TRBJ1-1; D is undetermined. The CDR3 is 15 residues long. The germline V and J ends were trimmed by 4 bases and 8 bases, with 21 bases remaining between them. Germline assignment: CDR1 SGHNT and CDR2 YYREEE (reference sequence). The CDR3 coding sequence is TGTGCCAGCAGCCTTCGGGAGGACCCCACCTTAGAAGCTTTCTTT. Its protein product is CASSLREDPTLEAFF. The full variable domain, its missing parts supplied by reference TRBV5-4 and TRBJ1-1, is ETGVTQSPTHLIKTRGQQVTLRCSSQSGHNTVSWYQQALGQGPQFIFQYYREEENGRGNFPPRFSGLQFPNYSSELNVNALELDDSALYLCASSLREDPTLEAFFGQGTRLTVV.

The V gene is TRBV6-6, the J gene TRBJ2-5; D could derive from TRBD1 or TRBD2 (6 bases each). V lost 2 bases and J lost 5, with 18 bases in between. There are 16 residues in the CDR3. In germline, CDR1 is MNHNY, CDR2 SVGAGI (reference sequence). CDR3 sequence: CASSYPGRGETETQYF. CDR3 nucleotide sequence: TGTGCCAGCAGTTACCCTGGTAGGGGGGAAACGGAGACCCAGTACTTC.

This rearrangement joins TRBV18 to TRBJ1-1; 7 bases are shared with TRBD1. J was trimmed by 4 bases and V by 2 bases; bases with no gene match: 10. Per germline, CDR1 KGHSH and CDR2 LQKENI. The CDR3 has 16 amino acids. CDR3 nucleotide sequence: TGTGCCAGCTCACCAGTGGCTGCCAGGGGGGGCACTGAAGCTTTCTTT. This gives the protein CASSPVAARGGTEAFF.

In its sample, this clone was seen once. This chain links TRBV27 with TRBJ1-4; D is possibly TRBD1 (5 bases). The CDR3 has 14 residues. The ends were cut back, 10 bases at V and 10 bases at J, with 22 bases in the middle. Per germline, CDR1 MNHEY and CDR2 SMNVEV (reference sequence). The CDR3 loop reads CATAVRVGVAKLFF. The CDR3 DNA follows: TGTGCCACAGCAGTAAGGGTGGGGGTTGCAAAACTGTTTTTT.

The chain links TRBV2 to TRBJ1-2; D is possibly TRBD1 (5 bases). CDR3 size: 13 residues. Germline V gene data show CDR1 as SNHLY and CDR2 as FYNNEI. The V and J ends lost 6 bases and 8 bases respectively, with 16 bases between them. Written as DNA, the CDR3 is TGTGCCAGCAGGGCGACAGAGACGGGCGGCTACACCTTC. Residues: CASRATETGGYTF.

This clone was seen only a few times. The chain combines TRBV9 with TRBJ2-3; 10 bases align to TRBD2. The CDR3 extends over 18 amino acids. The trim removed 6 bases at V and 5 bases at J, leaving 18 bases unmatched. Germline CDR1 and CDR2: SGDLS and YYNGEE. The CDR3: CASTEKLASSGSRDTQYF. In nucleotides, the CDR3 is TGTGCCAGCACCGAAAAGCTCGCATCTAGCGGGAGTAGAGATACGCAGTATTTT.

The chain recombines TRBV27 with TRBJ2-1; D may be TRBD1 or TRBD2 (5 bases each). The V gene's germline CDR1 is MNHEY and CDR2 SMNVEV (reference sequence). V was shortened by 5 bases and J by 0 bases, with 14 bases between the two germline ends. The CDR3 covers 16 residues. CDR3 sequence: CASSPGTISSYNEQFF. CDR3 sequence (DNA): TGTGCCAGCAGTCCTGGGACGATCAGCTCCTACAATGAGCAGTTCTTC.

The chain carries TRBV29-1 and TRBJ1-4; D remains unclear. This CDR3 has 15 amino acids. Germline V gene lookup returns CDR1 SQVTM and CDR2 ANQGSEA. The V gene lost 2 bases and the J gene lost 3 bases, with 13 bases spanning the gap. The CDR3, as DNA: TGCAGCGTTGAAATTTTTGGGAGGGCTAATGAAAAACTGTTTTTT. Its translation: CSVEIFGRANEKLFF.

This clone was counted once. This sequence joins TRBV10-2 and TRBJ2-5, with 14 bases that match TRBD2. There are 15 residues in the CDR3. Per the germline V gene, CDR1 is WSHSY and CDR2 is SAAADI. V trimming: 2 bases; J trimming: 6 bases; junction bases outside the gene matches: 2. In nucleotides, the CDR3 is TGCGCCAGCAGTGAGGGGACTAGCGGGAGCAAGACCCAGTACTTC. It codes for CASSEGTSGSKTQYF.

The chain joins TRBV10-2 to TRBJ1-1, with D unclear. Germline-derived CDR1 and CDR2 are WSHSY and SAAADI. V lost 7 bases and J 0 bases, leaving 18 bases between the germline ends. This CDR3 spans 16 amino acids. The CDR3 DNA reads TGCGCCAGCACCACCGGCGGAGATCGCCTGAACACTGAAGCTTTCTTT. Translating gives CASTTGGDRLNTEAFF.